This note documents a single T cell receptor beta chain sequence. Its antigen is still unknown. The sample comes from a study of blood T cells in healthy people across ages. The study's findings and limits: Roughly linearly, TCR beta diversity per million T cells fell as age increased.

The donors, healthy Caucasians from Russia, were aged roughly 6 to 90. The V gene's germline CDR1 is SGHTA and CDR2 FQGNSA. Trimming shortened V by 3 bases and J by 0 bases, and 18 bases separated the two germline ends. The CDR3 spans 18 residues. The authors ran a second PCR of roughly 6 to 12 cycles using a sample-barcoded 5' primer and a J-beta primer mix. Every cDNA was tagged by a template-switch adaptor with 12 random nucleotides. CDR3-containing paired-end reads numbered at least 2.5 million in each sample. MiXCR was run by TCRdb on the 5' RACE reads, yielding one entry per CDR3 protein. Seen here are around 1,600,000 distinct CDR3 sequences, under 55% observed once, and the top ten hold approximately 4.1%.

Sequenced material: blood. The TCR comes from a woman between 18 and 29 years old in good health. This chain uses TRBV7-2 with TRBJ2-4; D is ambiguous. The CDR3 sequence: CASSFSGRQPLAKNIQYF. The CDR3 DNA sequence: TGTGCCAGCAGCTTTTCCGGCAGGCAGCCGCTAGCCAAAAACATTCAGTACTTC.